This TCR beta chain was retrieved from a study of Graves' ophthalmopathy and Graves' hyperthyroidism (dated by TCRdb to 2016 to 2018). With regard to the full study: Peripheral blood samples were taken at the time of initial diagnosis, before any treatment was given. For independent validation, a separate cohort was made up of around 18 hyperthyroidism patients plus 17 patients who later progressed from hyperthyroidism to ophthalmopathy. The study used TCR beta repertoire signatures to distinguish Graves' ophthalmopathy from Graves' hyperthyroidism and to predict progression to ophthalmopathy. After sampling, hyperthyroidism patients received methimazole starting at 30 mg daily, and ophthalmopathy patients received high-dose intravenous methylprednisolone. The approximately 100 discovery patients were divided at random into training and test sets in a 7:3 ratio. In total, 120 to 150 blood samples were TCR-sequenced: 43 ophthalmopathy, approximately 80 hyperthyroidism and some 17 hyperthyroidism-to-ophthalmopathy patients. To explore V-J signatures that separate ophthalmopathy from hyperthyroidism, a discovery set of approximately 100 patients was enrolled, consisting of 43 with ophthalmopathy and around 60 with stable hyperthyroidism. T-cell repertoires of thyroid tissue and blood were compared in more than 5 hyperthyroidism patients. Study-level results and caveats: In validation, the model predicted ophthalmopathy progression with 70.59% sensitivity and around 72% specificity; 12 predicted patients were CT-confirmed with GO in a median of approximately 6.2 months. Most expanded thyroid clonotypes with frequency above 0.001 were also detected in blood, suggesting blood repertoires may reflect the thyroid immune response. No statistical method was used to set the sample size in advance, and the investigators knew which group each participant was assigned to. In cross-validation, the 13-signature model distinguished ophthalmopathy from stable hyperthyroidism with approximately 90% sensitivity and about 81% specificity, while in the test set the corresponding values were roughly 80% and 75%.

This clonotype was recorded many times. Its antigen target is currently unknown. Base-call qualities are not available, and no considerably larger clone is one nucleotide away. Counted from cysteine to phenylalanine, this CDR3 has 18 amino acids. Only CDR3 DNA remains: 54 bases, in frame from the first base. Germline trimming amounts to 0 bases on V and 0 bases on J, with 11 as the count of junction bases outside the gene matches. CDR1 and CDR2, looked up from the germline V gene (reference sequence), are DFQATT and SNEGSKA. Hyperthyroidism was considered stable if no progression to ophthalmopathy occurred within 18 months of follow-up. Hyperthyroidism patients were newly diagnosed, with disease duration under 2 months, and aged 18 to 65 years. Patients with other autoimmune diseases, uncontrolled infections, pregnancy or lactation were excluded. Diagnosis was based on clinical symptoms, serum thyroxine, TRAb, thyroid ultrasound and orbital computed tomography. Ficoll-Paque density gradient centrifugation was used to isolate PBMCs from under 11 ml of fresh peripheral blood. Trizol reagent was used to extract the total RNA, and its quality was then checked on an Agilent 2100 Bioanalyzer.

TCR beta CDR3 regions were amplified from RNA transcripts for repertoire sequencing. HTBI primers and the Qiagen OneStep RT-PCR kit were used in a first-round RT-PCR, which was followed by a second-round multiplex PCR, size selection and purification. The libraries underwent paired-end sequencing with 100 bp reads on an Illumina HiSeq2000. On the study's bioinformatics: SOAPnuke was used to process the reads, removing any read that contained adapters or uncalled bases, had a mean Phred below 15, or lacked an exact match to the constant primer or identifier. High-quality paired reads were merged with COPE v1.2.5. Clonotypes were defined as unique nucleotide sequences and were aligned to IMGT TRB V, D and J references using MiTCR v1.1. The analysis was limited to V-J combinations with a frequency above 0.0001, which together covered approximately 99% of repertoires. For each V-J combination, a TCR clonal expansion and chaos score was defined as the ratio of F50 clonal expansion to chaos observed in the TCRdist matrix. Welch's t-statistics and random forest were used to narrow the features down to 13 V-J combinations, which were then fed into a naive Bayes classifier. The Morisita-Horn index was used to measure how similar the thyroid and blood repertoires were. TCRdb itself trimmed the public reads at Q25 with fastp, ran MiXCR and retained productive beta chains. Identical CDR3 protein sequences are pooled into one entry, listed with their most common genes and DNA. None of the V and J calls come from the authors' own analysis; TCRdb made them. This sample lists some 410,000 distinct CDR3 sequences; approximately 21% were detected once. The leading ten clones occupy approximately 3% of the sample.

Sequences were obtained from peripheral blood. This receptor was taken from a woman younger than 35 with stable Graves' hyperthyroidism. Donor details come from another sample of the same person, matched by shared clones. The sequence is built from TRBV20-1 and TRBJ1-5, with 7 bases in between that match TRBD1. CDR3 reads: CSARDDDRVIFSNQPQHF. The nucleotide sequence is TGCAGTGCTAGAGATGACGACAGGGTCATATTTAGCAATCAGCCCCAGCATTTT.